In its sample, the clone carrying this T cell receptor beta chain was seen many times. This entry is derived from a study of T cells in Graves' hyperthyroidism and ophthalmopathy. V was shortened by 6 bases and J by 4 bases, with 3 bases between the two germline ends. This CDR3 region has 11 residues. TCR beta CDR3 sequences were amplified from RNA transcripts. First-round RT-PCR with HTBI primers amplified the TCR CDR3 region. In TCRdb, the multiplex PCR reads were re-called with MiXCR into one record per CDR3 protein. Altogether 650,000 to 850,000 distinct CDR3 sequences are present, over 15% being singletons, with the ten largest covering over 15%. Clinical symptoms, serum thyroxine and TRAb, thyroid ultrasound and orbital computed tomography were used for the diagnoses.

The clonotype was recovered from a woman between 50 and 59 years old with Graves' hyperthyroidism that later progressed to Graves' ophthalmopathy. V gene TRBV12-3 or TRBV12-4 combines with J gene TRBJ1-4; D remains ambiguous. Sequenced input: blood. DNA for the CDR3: TGTGCCAGCAGGGGTAATGAAAAACTGTTTTTT. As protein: CASRGNEKLFF.